This record looks at one T cell receptor beta chain sequence and its context. The protocol was immunoSEQ multiplex PCR, while the TCRdb copy is restricted to in-frame clones and leaves out a portion. The sample consists of roughly 230,000 clones, roughly 85% of them appearing once. CDR3 length: 12 amino acids. Germline V gene lookup returns CDR1 SEHNR and CDR2 FQNEAQ (reference sequence). V was shortened by 5 bases and J by 6 bases, with 11 bases between the two germline ends. The sample belongs to a study of blood T cell repertoires in COVID-19. Sequencing input: peripheral blood. This sequence originates from a woman older than 75 with acute or convalescent COVID-19. The chain combines TRBV7-9 with TRBJ2-7, with D unclear. CDR3 protein: CASSPTPIEQYF. For the CDR3, the DNA is TGTGCCAGCAGCCCTACCCCTATCGAGCAGTACTTC.